This T cell receptor (beta chain) comes out of a study of CD8+CD57+ T cells in acquired aplastic anemia. The CDR3 has 16 amino acids. Trimming removed 6 bases from V and 2 bases from J, with 19 bases in between. CDR1 and CDR2 from the germline V gene are SGHTA and FQGTGA. The use of genomic DNA as template underpinned the TCR beta VDJ and CDR3 profiling. Using its own MiXCR run on the reads, TCRdb lists one record per CDR3 protein. The sample holds roughly 260,000 distinct CDR3 sequences, 40% to 50% seen once. An expansion of CD8+CD57+ cells by flow cytometry had been shown in patients chosen for sequencing.

The clonotype was recovered from a human donor with aplastic anemia. Material: sorted CD4+, CD8+, or CD8+CD57+ T cells (not recorded which) from PBMCs. The V call is TRBV7-3, the J call TRBJ1-1; possible D gene TRBD1, 6 bases. The CDR3: CASSLGGTQVNTEAFF. CDR3 in DNA: TGTGCCAGCAGTTTAGGGGGGACGCAGGTAAACACTGAAGCTTTCTTT.